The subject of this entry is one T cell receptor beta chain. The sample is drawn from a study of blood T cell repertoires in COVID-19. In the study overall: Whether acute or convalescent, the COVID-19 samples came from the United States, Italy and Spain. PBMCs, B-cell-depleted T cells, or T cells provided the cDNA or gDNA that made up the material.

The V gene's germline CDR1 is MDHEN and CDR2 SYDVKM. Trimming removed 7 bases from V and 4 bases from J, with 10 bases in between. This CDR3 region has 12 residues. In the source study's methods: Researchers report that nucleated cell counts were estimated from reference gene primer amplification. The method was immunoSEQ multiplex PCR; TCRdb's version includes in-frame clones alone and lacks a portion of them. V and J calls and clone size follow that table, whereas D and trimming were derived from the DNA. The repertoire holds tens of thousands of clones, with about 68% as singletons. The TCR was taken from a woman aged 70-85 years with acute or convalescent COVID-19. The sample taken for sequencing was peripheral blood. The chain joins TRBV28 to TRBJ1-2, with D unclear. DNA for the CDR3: TGTGCCAGCAAAGGAGGAATCTATGGCTACACCTTC. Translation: CASKGGIYGYTF.